Listed here is a single T cell receptor beta chain. The sample comes from a study of blood T cells in healthy people across ages. A second about 6 to 11 cycle PCR used barcoded and J-beta primers. TCRdb reprocessed the 5' RACE reads with MiXCR, giving one entry per CDR3 protein. This table has about 1,600,000 distinct CDR3 sequences, 40% to 50% appearing once. This CDR3 contains 15 residues. Germline V gene sequence: CDR1 MNHEY, CDR2 SVGEGT. V lost 2 bases and J 7 bases, leaving 17 bases between the germline ends. This sequence was found in a woman younger than 35 in good health. The chain is built from TRBV6-2 or TRBV6-3 and TRBJ1-2; D gene uncertain. Material: blood. CDR3: CASSYAAKKEPGYTF. The CDR3 DNA reads as TGTGCCAGCAGTTACGCGGCCAAGAAGGAGCCTGGCTACACCTTC.